In this sample, the clone carrying this TCR beta chain turned up a few times. Its target is not known. A CD8+CD4-CCR7+CD45RA+ gate was used to sort naive CD8 T cells. These data originate in a study of molecular identifiers for immune sequencing clone quantification. Findings and caveats of the study: Clonotypes surpassing 20 RNA copies contained over 99% of effector molecules, versus under 1% in naive cells.

Germline-derived CDR1 and CDR2 are MNHEY and SMNVEV (reference sequence). With V trimmed by 5 bases and J by 9 bases, 14 bases remained unmatched. The CDR3 totals 16 residues. Previously published methods and listed TCR primers were used for the bulk TCR libraries. TCRdb reanalysed the PCR reads using MiXCR and keeps one entry per CDR3 protein. The sample lists about half a million distinct CDR3 sequences, about 26% occurring once. This TCR was recovered from a human donor in good health. Some libraries in this study had Jurkat cell RNA spiked in. The chain joins TRBV27 to TRBJ2-1; 9 bases map to TRBD2. Input material: naive CD8+ T cells from blood, with Jurkat cell RNA spiked in. Sample subset: FACS-sorted CD8+CD4-CCR7+CD45RA+ naive T cells. The CDR3 region has the DNA TGTGCCAGCAGTCCCGCCTATGTAGCGGGAGCTGGTGAGCAGTTCTTC. It codes for CASSPAYVAGAGEQFF.